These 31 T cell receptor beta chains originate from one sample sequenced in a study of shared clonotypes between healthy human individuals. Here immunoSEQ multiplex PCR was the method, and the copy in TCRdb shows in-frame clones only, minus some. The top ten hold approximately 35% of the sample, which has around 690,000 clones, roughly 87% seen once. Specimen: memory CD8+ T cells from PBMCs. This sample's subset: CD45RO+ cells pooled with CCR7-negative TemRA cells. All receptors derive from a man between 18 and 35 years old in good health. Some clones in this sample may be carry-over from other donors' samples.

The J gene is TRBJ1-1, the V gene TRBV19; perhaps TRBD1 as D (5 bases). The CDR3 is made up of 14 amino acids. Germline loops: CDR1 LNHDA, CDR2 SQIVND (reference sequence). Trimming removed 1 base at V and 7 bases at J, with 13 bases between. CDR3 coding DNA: TGTGCCAGTAGTATAGTGGGAGGGGTAGTTGAAGCTTTCTTT. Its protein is CASSIVGGVVEAFF.

CDR3 loop: CASSLGDSDTQYF. The CDR3 bases are TGTGCCAGCAGCCTAGGGGACTCAGATACGCAGTATTTT. The V call is TRBV5-6, the J call TRBJ2-3; tentatively, D is TRBD2 (6 bases). The ends were cut back, 4 bases at V and 4 bases at J, with 10 bases in the middle. This CDR3 has 13 amino acids. Germline CDR1 and CDR2: SGHDT and YYEEEE.

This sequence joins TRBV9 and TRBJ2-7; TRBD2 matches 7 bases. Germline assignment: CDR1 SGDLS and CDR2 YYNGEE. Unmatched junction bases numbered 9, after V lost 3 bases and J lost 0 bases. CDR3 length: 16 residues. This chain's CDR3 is CASSASEAGTSYEQYF. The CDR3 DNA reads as TGTGCCAGCAGCGCCTCCGAAGCGGGAACCTCCTACGAGCAGTACTTC.

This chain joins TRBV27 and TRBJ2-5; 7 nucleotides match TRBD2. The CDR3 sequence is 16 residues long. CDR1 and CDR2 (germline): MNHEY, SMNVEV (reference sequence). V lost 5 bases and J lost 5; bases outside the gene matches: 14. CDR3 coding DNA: TGTGCCAGCAGTCCTTACATAGCGGGTTCGGGGGAGACCCAGTACTTC. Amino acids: CASSPYIAGSGETQYF.

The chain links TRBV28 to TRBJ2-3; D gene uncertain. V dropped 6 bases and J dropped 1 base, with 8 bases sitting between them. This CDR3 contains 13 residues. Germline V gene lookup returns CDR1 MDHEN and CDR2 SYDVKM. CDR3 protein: CASSPQRTDTQYF. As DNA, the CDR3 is TGTGCCAGCAGCCCTCAGCGCACAGATACGCAGTATTTT. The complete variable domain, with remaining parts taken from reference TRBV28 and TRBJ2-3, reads DVKVTQSSRYLVKRTGEKVFLECVQDMDHENMFWYRQDPGLGLRLIYFSYDVKMKEKGDIPEGYSVSREKKERFSLILESASTNQTSMYLCASSPQRTDTQYFGPGTRLTVL.

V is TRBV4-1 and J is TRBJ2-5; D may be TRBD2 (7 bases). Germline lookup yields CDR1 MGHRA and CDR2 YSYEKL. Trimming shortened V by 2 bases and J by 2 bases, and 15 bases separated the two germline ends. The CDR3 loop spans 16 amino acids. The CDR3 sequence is CASSQRGGRGQETQYF. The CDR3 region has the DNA TGCGCCAGCAGCCAAAGGGGGGGCAGGGGACAAGAGACCCAGTACTTC.

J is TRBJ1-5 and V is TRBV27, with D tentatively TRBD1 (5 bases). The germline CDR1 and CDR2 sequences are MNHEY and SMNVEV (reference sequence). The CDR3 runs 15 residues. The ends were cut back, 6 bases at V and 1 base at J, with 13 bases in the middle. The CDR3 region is CASSILGGSNQPQHF. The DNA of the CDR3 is TGTGCCAGCAGCATTTTGGGGGGGAGCAATCAGCCCCAGCATTTT.

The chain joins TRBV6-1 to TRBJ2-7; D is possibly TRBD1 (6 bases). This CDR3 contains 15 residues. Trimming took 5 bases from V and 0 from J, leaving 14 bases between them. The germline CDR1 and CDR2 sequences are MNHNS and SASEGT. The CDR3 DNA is TGTGCCAGCAGTCCTATGACAGGTAGCTCCTACGAGCAGTACTTC. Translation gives CASSPMTGSSYEQYF.

The CDR3 sequence: CASGTAAGVDEQFF. CDR3 nucleotide sequence: TGTGCCAGCGGTACAGCAGCGGGAGTCGATGAGCAGTTCTTC. The J gene is TRBJ2-1, the V gene TRBV7-9; 8 bases are shared with TRBD2. CDR1 is SEHNR and CDR2 is FQNEAQ in the germline V gene (reference sequence). With V trimmed by 8 bases and J by 8 bases, 11 bases remained unmatched. CDR3 length: 14 residues.

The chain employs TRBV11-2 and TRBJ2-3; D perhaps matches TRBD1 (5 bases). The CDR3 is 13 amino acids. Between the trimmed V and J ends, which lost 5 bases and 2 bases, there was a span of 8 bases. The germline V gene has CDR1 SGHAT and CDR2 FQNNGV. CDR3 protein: CASSMTVTDTQYF. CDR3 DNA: TGTGCCAGCAGCATGACAGTCACAGATACGCAGTATTTT.

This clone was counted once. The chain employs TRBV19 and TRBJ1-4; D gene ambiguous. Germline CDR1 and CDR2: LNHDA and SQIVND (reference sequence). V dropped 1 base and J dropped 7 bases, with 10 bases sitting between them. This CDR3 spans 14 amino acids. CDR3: CASSIAVLGEKLFF. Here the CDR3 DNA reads TGTGCCAGTAGTATAGCAGTACTTGGTGAAAAACTGTTTTTT. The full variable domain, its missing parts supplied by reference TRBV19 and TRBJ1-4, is DGGITQSPKYLFRKEGQNVTLSCEQNLNHDAMYWYRQDPGQGLRLIYYSQIVNDFQKGDIAEGYSVSREKKESFPLTVTSAQKNPTAFYLCASSIAVLGEKLFFGSGTQLSVL.

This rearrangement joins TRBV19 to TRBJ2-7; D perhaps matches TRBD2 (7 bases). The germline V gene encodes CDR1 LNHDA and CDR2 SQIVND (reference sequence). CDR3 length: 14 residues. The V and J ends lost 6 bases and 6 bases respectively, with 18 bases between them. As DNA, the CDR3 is TGTGCCAGTAGCTGGGGGCTAGCGGCTACCGAGCAGTACTTC. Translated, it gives CASSWGLAATEQYF.

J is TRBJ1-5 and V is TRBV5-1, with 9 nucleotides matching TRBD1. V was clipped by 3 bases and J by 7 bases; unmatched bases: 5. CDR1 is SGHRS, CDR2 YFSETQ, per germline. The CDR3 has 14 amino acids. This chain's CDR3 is CASSSTGGSQPQHF. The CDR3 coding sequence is TGCGCCAGCAGCTCGACAGGGGGAAGCCAGCCCCAGCATTTT.

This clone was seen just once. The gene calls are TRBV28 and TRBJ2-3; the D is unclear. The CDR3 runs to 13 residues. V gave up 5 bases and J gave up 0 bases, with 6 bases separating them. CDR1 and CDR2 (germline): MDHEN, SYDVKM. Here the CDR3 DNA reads TGTGCCAGCAGTCAGGACAGCACAGATACGCAGTATTTT. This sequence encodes CASSQDSTDTQYF.

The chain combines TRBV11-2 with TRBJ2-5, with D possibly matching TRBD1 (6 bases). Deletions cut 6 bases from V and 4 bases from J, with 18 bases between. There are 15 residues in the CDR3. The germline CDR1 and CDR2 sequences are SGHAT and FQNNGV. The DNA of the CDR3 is TGTGCCAGCAGACAAAGACAGGTGGCGAGAGAGACCCAGTACTTC. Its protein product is CASRQRQVARETQYF.

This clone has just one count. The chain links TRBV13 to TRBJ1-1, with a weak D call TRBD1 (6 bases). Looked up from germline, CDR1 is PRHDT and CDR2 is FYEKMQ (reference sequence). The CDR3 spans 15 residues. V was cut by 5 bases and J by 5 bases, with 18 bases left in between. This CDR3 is CASSQGRGAGTEAFF. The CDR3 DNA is TGTGCCAGCAGCCAGGGACGGGGGGCAGGGACTGAAGCTTTCTTT.

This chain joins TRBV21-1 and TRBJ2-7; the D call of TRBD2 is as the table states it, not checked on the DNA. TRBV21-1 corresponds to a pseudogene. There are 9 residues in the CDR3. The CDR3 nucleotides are TGTGCCAGCAATAACGAGCAGTACTTC. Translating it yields CASNNEQYF.

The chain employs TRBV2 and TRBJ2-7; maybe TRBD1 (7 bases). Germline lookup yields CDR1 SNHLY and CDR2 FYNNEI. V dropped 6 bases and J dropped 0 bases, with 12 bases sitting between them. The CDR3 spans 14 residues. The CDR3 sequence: CASREGTVSYEQYF. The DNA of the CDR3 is TGTGCCAGCAGGGAGGGGACAGTCTCCTACGAGCAGTACTTC.

DNA of the CDR3: TGCAGCGCCCAAGGGGGGGCCCTCTCTGGCAATGAGCAGTTCTTC. Translation: CSAQGGALSGNEQFF. The J gene is TRBJ2-1, the V gene TRBV29-1, with D possibly TRBD2 on 7 matching bases. V was cut by 7 bases and J by 6 bases, with 22 bases left in between. Germline V gene sequence: CDR1 SQVTM, CDR2 ANQGSEA. The CDR3 runs 15 residues.

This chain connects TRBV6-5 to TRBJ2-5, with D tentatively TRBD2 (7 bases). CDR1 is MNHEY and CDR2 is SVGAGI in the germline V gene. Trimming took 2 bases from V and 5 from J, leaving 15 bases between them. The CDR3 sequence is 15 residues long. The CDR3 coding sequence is TGTGCCAGCAGTTACAACCCGGGGGGCCCCGAGACCCAGTACTTC. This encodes CASSYNPGGPETQYF.

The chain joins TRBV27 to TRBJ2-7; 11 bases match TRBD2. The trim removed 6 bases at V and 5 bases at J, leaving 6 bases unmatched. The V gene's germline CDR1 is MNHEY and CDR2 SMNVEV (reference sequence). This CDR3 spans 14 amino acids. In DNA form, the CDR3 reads TGTGCCAGCAGCACTAGCGGGAGAATAAACGAGCAGTACTTC. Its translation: CASSTSGRINEQYF.

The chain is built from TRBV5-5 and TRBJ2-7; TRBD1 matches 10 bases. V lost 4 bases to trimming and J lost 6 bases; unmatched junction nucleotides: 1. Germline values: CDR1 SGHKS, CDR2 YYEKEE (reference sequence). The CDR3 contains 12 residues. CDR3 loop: CASSRTGGEQYF. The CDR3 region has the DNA TGTGCCAGCAGCAGGACAGGGGGCGAGCAGTACTTC.

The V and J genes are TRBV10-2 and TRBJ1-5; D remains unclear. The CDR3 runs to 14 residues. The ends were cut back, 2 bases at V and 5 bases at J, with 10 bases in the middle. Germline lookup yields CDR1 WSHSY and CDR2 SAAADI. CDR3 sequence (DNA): TGCGCCAGCAGTGAGGGTAGGAAGGATCAGCCCCAGCATTTT. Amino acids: CASSEGRKDQPQHF.

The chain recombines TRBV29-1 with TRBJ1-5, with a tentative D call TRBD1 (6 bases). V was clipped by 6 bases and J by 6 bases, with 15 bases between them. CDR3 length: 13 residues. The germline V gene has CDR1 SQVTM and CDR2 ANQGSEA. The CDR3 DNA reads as TGCAGCGTGCTGGGGGGGGCCGGTCAGCCCCAGCATTTT. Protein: CSVLGGAGQPQHF. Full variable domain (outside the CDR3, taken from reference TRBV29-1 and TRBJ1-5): SAVISQKPSRDICQRGTSLTIQCQVDSQVTMMFWYRQQPGQSLTLIATANQGSEATYESGFVIDKFPISRPNLTFSTLTVSNMSPEDSSIYLCSVLGGAGQPQHFGDGTRLSIL.

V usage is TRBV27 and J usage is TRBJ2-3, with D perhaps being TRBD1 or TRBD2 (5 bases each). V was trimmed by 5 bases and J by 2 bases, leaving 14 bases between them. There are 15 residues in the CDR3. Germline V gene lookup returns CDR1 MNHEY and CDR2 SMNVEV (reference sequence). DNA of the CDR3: TGTGCCAGCAGTCCCCGGGACGGGGCCACAGATACGCAGTATTTT. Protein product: CASSPRDGATDTQYF.

The CDR3 bases are TGTGCCAGCAGCTTAGTTGGGGCCTTTTATGGCTACACCTTC. Protein product: CASSLVGAFYGYTF. The V gene is TRBV7-9, the J gene TRBJ1-2; perhaps TRBD1 as D (5 bases). The germline CDR1 and CDR2 sequences are SEHNR and FQNEAQ (reference sequence). The V end lost 1 base, the J end lost 5 bases, and 11 bases lay between the germline ends. The CDR3 spans 14 residues.

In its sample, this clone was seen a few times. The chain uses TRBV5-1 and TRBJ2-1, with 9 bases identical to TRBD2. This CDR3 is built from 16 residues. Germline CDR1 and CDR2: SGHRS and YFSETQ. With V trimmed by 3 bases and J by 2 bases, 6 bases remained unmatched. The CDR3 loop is CASSSGGLAAYNEQFF. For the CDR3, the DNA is TGCGCCAGCAGCTCTGGGGGACTAGCAGCCTACAATGAGCAGTTCTTC.

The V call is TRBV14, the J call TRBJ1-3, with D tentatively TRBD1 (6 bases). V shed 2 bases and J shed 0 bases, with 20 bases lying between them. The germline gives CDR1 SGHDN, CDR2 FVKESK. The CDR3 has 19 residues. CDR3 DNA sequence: TGTGCCAGCAGCCAAATTGGGATGTGGGGGGCCCACTCTGGAAACACCATATATTTT. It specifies CASSQIGMWGAHSGNTIYF.

CDR3 in DNA: TGCGCCAGCAGCCAAGATTTTGCTAGATGGGAGACCCAGTACTTC. It translates to CASSQDFARWETQYF. The chain combines TRBV4-3 with TRBJ2-5; no firm D call. CDR1 LGHNA and CDR2 YSLEER come from the germline V gene. CDR3 size: 15 residues. V dropped 0 bases and J dropped 5 bases, with 13 bases sitting between them.

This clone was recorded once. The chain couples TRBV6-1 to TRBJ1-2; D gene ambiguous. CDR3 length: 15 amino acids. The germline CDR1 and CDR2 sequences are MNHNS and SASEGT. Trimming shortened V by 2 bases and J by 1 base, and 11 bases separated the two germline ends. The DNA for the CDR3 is TGTGCCAGCAGTGAATGGCAGCGAGATAACTATGGCTACACCTTC. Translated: CASSEWQRDNYGYTF.

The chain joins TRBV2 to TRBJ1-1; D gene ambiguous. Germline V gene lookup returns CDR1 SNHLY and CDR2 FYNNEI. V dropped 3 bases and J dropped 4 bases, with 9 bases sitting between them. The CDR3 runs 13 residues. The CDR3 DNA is TGTGCCAGCAGTGATGTCGGAGTCACTGAAGCTTTCTTT. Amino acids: CASSDVGVTEAFF.